These T cell receptor beta chains were read from a single sample in a study of breast tumors, draining lymph nodes, adjacent tissues. TCRdb redid the calling of the multiplex PCR reads with MiXCR, one entry per CDR3 protein. This table has 150,000 to 250,000 distinct CDR3 sequences, over 25% appearing once. Material for sequencing was axillary lymph node tissue. The receptors shown here come from a female donor with breast cancer. Some clones in this sample may be carry-over from other donors' samples. Both conserved end residues are part of each CDR3. Fields, in order: CDR3 DNA, CDR3 protein, V gene, J gene, clone size, D gene. D genes are given only for firm matches. Clone size is not always given. Where it is, it says once, few, many or a class for expanded clones.

DNA: TGCAGTGCTAGAGTAGGGGCTGGAAATGAAAAACTGTTTTTT; CDR3: CSARVGAGNEKLFF; V: TRBV20-1; J: TRBJ1-4; size: NA; D: NA
DNA: TGTGCCAGCAGCTCTAGACAGAGTGGCTTCGAGCAGTACTTC; CDR3: CASSSRQSGFEQYF; V: TRBV7-2; J: TRBJ2-7; size: many; D: NA
DNA: TGCGCCAGCAGCAAGGGACAGGAGAACTATGGCTACACCTTC; CDR3: CASSKGQENYGYTF; V: TRBV5-1; J: TRBJ1-2; size: NA; D: TRBD1
DNA: TGTGCCAGCAGCTTGTACGGGGTGACTGAAGCTTTCTTT; CDR3: CASSLYGVTEAFF; V: TRBV5-4; J: TRBJ1-1; size: NA; D: NA
DNA: TGCAGCGTTGGGACAGGGTCGCAGGGCGAGCAGTACTTC; CDR3: CSVGTGSQGEQYF; V: TRBV29-1; J: TRBJ2-7; size: many; D: TRBD1
DNA: TGCGCCAGCAGCTTCCAGGGGCAGGGGGAAAAACTGTTTTTT; CDR3: CASSFQGQGEKLFF; V: TRBV5-1; J: TRBJ1-4; size: NA; D: NA
DNA: TGTGCCAGCAGGGGGGACAGGGGCCCGACCCAGTACTTC; CDR3: CASRGDRGPTQYF; V: TRBV7-9; J: TRBJ2-5; size: many; D: TRBD1
DNA: TGTGCCAGCAGCTCCCCGACAGCCACCTACGAGCAGTACTTC; CDR3: CASSSPTATYEQYF; V: TRBV11-2; J: TRBJ2-7; size: NA; D: NA
DNA: TGTGCCAGCAGTGCTAGGGGACATTCGGTCGCCTACGAGCAGTACTTC; CDR3: CASSARGHSVAYEQYF; V: TRBV25-1; J: TRBJ2-7; size: NA; D: NA
DNA: TGTGCCAGCAGCTTAACAATGAACACTGAAGCTTTCTTT; CDR3: CASSLTMNTEAFF; V: TRBV7-3; J: TRBJ1-1; size: NA; D: NA
DNA: TGTGCCAGCAGCACGGGGCACTCGAATGAAAAACTGTTTTTT; CDR3: CASSTGHSNEKLFF; V: TRBV7-9; J: TRBJ1-4; size: many; D: NA
DNA: TGTGCCAGCAGTCCCGTCCCACGCGCGGGAGATCACGAGCAGTACTTC; CDR3: CASSPVPRAGDHEQYF; V: TRBV6-5; J: TRBJ2-7; size: few; D: TRBD2
DNA: TGTGCCTGGAGTTTGGGTCCGGGGACCGGGGAGCTGTTTTTT; CDR3: CAWSLGPGTGELFF; V: TRBV30; J: TRBJ2-2; size: NA; D: NA
DNA: TGCAGTGCTCGACACCCGACAGACTCCGGAGAGACCCAGTACTTC; CDR3: CSARHPTDSGETQYF; V: TRBV20-1; J: TRBJ2-5; size: many; D: NA
DNA: TGCAGTGCTAGAGTAACTAGCGGGACCTACGAGCAGTACTTC; CDR3: CSARVTSGTYEQYF; V: TRBV20-1; J: TRBJ2-7; size: many; D: TRBD2
DNA: TGTGCCAGCGGAGGACTTCCCACAGATACGCAGTATTTT; CDR3: CASGGLPTDTQYF; V: TRBV12-3/TRBV12-4; J: TRBJ2-3; size: many; D: NA
DNA: TGTGCCAGCAGTCAACTAGCGTTGGAATACGAGCAGTACTTC; CDR3: CASSQLALEYEQYF; V: TRBV6-2/TRBV6-3; J: TRBJ2-7; size: few; D: TRBD2
DNA: TGTGCCAGCAGTCCCAAGGGGGCGGGAGGGCCCTACGAGCAGTACTTC; CDR3: CASSPKGAGGPYEQYF; V: TRBV12-3/TRBV12-4; J: TRBJ2-7; size: many; D: TRBD2
DNA: TGTGCCAGCAGTGCAATCGGACAGTTGAATAGCAATCAGCCCCAGCATTTT; CDR3: CASSAIGQLNSNQPQHF; V: TRBV12-3/TRBV12-4; J: TRBJ1-5; size: NA; D: NA
DNA: TGTGCCAGCACCCCGGGACACGCTACCCTTGAGCAGTACTTC; CDR3: CASTPGHATLEQYF; V: TRBV12-3/TRBV12-4; J: TRBJ2-7; size: many; D: NA
DNA: TGCGCCAGCAGTCTACTAGCGGGCGTCACAGATACGCAGTATTTT; CDR3: CASSLLAGVTDTQYF; V: TRBV10-2; J: TRBJ2-3; size: many; D: TRBD2
DNA: TGTGCCAGCAGCCAGCGGCCTCTTACGGGACTAGCGGGGGGGAGAGATACGCAGTATTTT; CDR3: CASSQRPLTGLAGGRDTQYF; V: TRBV14; J: TRBJ2-3; size: NA; D: TRBD2
DNA: TGTGCCAGCAGCTTGAATTCACCCCTCCACTTT; CDR3: CASSLNSPLHF; V: TRBV7-2; J: TRBJ1-6; size: many; D: NA
DNA: TGTGCCAGCAGTTTAGCTGCACAAGATACGCAGTATTTT; CDR3: CASSLAAQDTQYF; V: TRBV28; J: TRBJ2-3; size: NA; D: NA
DNA: TGTGCCAGCAGCTTGACAGGGGCAGCTGGAAACACAGATACGCAGTATTTT; CDR3: CASSLTGAAGNTDTQYF; V: TRBV13; J: TRBJ2-3; size: NA; D: TRBD1
DNA: TGTGCCAGCAGCCCCACTCTGTACAATGAGCAGTTCTTC; CDR3: CASSPTLYNEQFF; V: TRBV6-5; J: TRBJ2-1; size: NA; D: NA